This T cell receptor (beta chain) was obtained from a study of cytomegalovirus exposure and HLA in healthy donors. Primers: 60 Vbeta forward and 13 Jbeta reverse. Only in-frame clones appear in the TCRdb table, and some are missing; sequencing was by immunoSEQ multiplex PCR. The data hold over 150,000 clones, with more than 75% observed a single time. This clone was seen only once. The same CDR3 is also encoded by other DNA sequences in this sample. V was clipped by 3 bases and J by 2 bases, with 13 bases between them. The CDR3 covers 15 residues. Germline V gene data show CDR1 as SGDLS and CDR2 as YYNGEE.

The chain joins TRBV9 to TRBJ2-3; D possibly corresponds to TRBD2 (5 bases). The receptor's source is a young man in good health and CMV-seropositive. Sequenced material: PBMCs. CDR3 sequence reads: CASSGSLRVTDTQYF. The CDR3 DNA is TGTGCCAGCAGCGGATCTTTGCGGGTCACAGATACGCAGTATTTT.